This T cell receptor beta chain was found in a study of spatial heterogeneity in lung cancer. Points from the study as a whole: Alpha chain coverage of tumor T cells was estimated at about 7%, and beta chain coverage at 13% to 15%. Higher tumor mutation counts went along with higher counts of expanded intratumoral alpha and beta TCRs.

A distinct unique molecular identifier was carried by each TCR cDNA molecule. TCRdb analysed the 5' RACE reads with MiXCR anew, one entry per CDR3 protein. Of about 16,000 distinct CDR3 sequences in the sample, roughly 7% were seen once. Noted time point: sample taken at primary tumor resection. This clonotype was seen ten or more times. Its antigen is still unknown. Because this beta chain is a stray read in a library intended to capture alpha chains, its abundance should not be given much weight. CDR1 is SGHTS and CDR2 is YDEGEE in the germline V gene. Trimming took off 4 bases at V and 3 bases at J, with 20 bases between the two ends. The length of the CDR3 is 16 residues.

The source of this sequence is a female donor with early-stage non-small cell lung cancer. This sample comprised lung tumor tissue, obtained at surgery. This chain uses TRBV5-8 with TRBJ2-7, with no clear D. CDR3 in DNA: TGTGCCAGCAGCCTCAACACCCTCCTTGGGGACTACGAGCAGTACTTC. Encoded protein: CASSLNTLLGDYEQYF.